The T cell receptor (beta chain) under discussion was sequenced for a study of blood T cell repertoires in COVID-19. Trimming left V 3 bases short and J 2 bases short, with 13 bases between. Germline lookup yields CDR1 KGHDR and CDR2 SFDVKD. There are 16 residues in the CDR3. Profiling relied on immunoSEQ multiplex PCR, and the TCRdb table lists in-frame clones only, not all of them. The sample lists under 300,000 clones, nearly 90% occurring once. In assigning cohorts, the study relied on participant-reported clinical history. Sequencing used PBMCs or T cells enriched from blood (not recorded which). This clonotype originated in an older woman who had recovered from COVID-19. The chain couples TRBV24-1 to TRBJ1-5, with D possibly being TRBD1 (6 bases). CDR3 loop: CATSDHGQRGNQPQHF. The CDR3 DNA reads TGTGCCACCAGTGATCACGGACAGAGAGGCAATCAGCCCCAGCATTTT.